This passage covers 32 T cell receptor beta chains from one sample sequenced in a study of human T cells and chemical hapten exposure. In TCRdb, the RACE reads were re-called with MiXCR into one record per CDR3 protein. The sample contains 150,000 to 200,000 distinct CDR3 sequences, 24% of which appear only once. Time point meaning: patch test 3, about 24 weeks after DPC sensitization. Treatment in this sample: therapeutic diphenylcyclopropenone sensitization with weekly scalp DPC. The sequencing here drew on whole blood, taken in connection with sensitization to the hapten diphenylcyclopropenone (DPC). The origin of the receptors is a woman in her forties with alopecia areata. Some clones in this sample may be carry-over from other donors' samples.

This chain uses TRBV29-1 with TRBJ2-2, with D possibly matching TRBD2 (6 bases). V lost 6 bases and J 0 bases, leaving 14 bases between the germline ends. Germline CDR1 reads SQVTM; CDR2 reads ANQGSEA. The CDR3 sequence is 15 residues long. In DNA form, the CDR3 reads TGCAGCGTCGCATGGGGCGGGACGAACACCGGGGAGCTGTTTTTT. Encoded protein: CSVAWGGTNTGELFF.

CDR3 nucleotides: TGCGCCAGCAGCCAAGACCAACAGGGGGGCGAGCAGTACTTC. Translated: CASSQDQQGGEQYF. This chain connects TRBV4-3 to TRBJ2-7; 8 bases agree with TRBD1. This CDR3 comprises 14 residues. V dropped 0 bases and J dropped 6; count of bases not matched to a gene: 4. Looked up from germline, CDR1 is LGHNA and CDR2 is YSLEER.

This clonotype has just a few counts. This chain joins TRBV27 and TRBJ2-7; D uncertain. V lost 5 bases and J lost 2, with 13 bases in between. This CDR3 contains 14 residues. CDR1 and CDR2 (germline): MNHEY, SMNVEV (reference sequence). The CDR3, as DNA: TGTGCCAGCAGTCCACCGGGTTCCACCTACGAGCAGTACTTC. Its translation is CASSPPGSTYEQYF.

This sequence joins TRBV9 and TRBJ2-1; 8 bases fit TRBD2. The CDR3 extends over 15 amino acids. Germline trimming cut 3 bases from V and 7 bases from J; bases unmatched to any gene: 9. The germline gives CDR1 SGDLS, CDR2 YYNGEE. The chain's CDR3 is CASSAGLVMVNEQFF. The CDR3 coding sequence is TGTGCCAGCAGCGCGGGACTAGTTATGGTAAATGAGCAGTTCTTC.

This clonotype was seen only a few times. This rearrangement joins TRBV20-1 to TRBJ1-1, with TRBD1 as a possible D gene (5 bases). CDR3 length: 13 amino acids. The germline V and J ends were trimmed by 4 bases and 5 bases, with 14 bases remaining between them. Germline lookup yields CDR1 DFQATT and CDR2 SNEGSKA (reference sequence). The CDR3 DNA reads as TGCAGTGCTATTCAGGGCAGTAGGACTGAAGCTTTCTTT. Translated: CSAIQGSRTEAFF.

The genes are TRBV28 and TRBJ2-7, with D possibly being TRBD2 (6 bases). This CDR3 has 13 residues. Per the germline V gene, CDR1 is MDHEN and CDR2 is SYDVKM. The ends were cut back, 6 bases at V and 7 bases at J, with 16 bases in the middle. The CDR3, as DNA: TGTGCCAGCAGGATGGGCGGACGGGAGGAGCAGTACTTC. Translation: CASRMGGREEQYF.

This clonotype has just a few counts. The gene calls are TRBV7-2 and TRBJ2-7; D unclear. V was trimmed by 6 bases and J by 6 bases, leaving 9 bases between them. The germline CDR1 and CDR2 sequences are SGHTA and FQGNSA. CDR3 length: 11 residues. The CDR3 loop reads CASSSALEQYF. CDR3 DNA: TGTGCCAGCAGTTCTGCCCTCGAGCAGTACTTC.

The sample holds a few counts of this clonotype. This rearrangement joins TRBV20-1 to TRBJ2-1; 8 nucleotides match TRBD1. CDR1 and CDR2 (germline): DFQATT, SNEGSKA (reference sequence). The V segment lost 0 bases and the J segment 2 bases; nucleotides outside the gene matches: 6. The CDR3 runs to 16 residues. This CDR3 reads CSARDPGGSPYNEQFF. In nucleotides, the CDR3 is TGCAGTGCTAGAGATCCAGGGGGCTCCCCCTACAATGAGCAGTTCTTC.

The CDR3 DNA sequence: TGTGCCAGCAGCCCCCCCAGAGGGGGGCCCAGCACAGATACGCAGTATTTT. As protein: CASSPPRGGPSTDTQYF. This chain joins TRBV9 and TRBJ2-3; possibly TRBD1 or TRBD2 for D (6 bases each). Between the trimmed V and J ends, which lost 4 bases and 0 bases, there was a span of 18 bases. In germline, CDR1 is SGDLS, CDR2 YYNGEE. CDR3 length: 17 residues.

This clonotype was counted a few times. CDR3 in DNA: TGCGCCAGCAGTAAAACTGCGGACAATGAGCAGTTCTTC. Its protein is CASSKTADNEQFF. This chain joins TRBV5-1 and TRBJ2-1; no clear D gene. Germline CDR1 reads SGHRS; CDR2 reads YFSETQ. Trimming left V 5 bases short and J 5 bases short, with 11 bases between. The CDR3 sequence is 13 residues long.

The CDR3 DNA reads TGTGCCAGCACAGCGGTCGATACGCAGTATTTT. This translates into CASTAVDTQYF. The chain recombines TRBV7-9 with TRBJ2-3; D might be TRBD2 (5 bases). V lost 7 bases and J lost 6, with 8 bases in between. CDR1 and CDR2 from the germline V gene are SEHNR and FQNEAQ (reference sequence). The CDR3 is made up of 11 amino acids.

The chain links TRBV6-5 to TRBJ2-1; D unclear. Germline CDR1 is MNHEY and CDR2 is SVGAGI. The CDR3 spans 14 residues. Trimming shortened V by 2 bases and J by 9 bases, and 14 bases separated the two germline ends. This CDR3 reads CASSYQSHRSEQFF. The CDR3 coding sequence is TGTGCCAGCAGTTACCAAAGCCATCGCAGTGAGCAGTTCTTC.

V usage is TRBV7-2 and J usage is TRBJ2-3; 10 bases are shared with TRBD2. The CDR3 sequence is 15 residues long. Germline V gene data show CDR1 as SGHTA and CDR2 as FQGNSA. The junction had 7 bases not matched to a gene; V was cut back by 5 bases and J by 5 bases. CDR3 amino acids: CASSPGTSVLDTQYF. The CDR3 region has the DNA TGTGCCAGCAGCCCCGGGACTAGCGTCCTAGATACGCAGTATTTT.

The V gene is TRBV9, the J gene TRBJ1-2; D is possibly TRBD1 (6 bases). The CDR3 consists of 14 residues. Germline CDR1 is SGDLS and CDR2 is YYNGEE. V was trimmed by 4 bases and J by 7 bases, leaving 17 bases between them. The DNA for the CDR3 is TGTGCCAGCAGCCCCGATCAGGGGATCTCTGGCTACACCTTC. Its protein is CASSPDQGISGYTF.

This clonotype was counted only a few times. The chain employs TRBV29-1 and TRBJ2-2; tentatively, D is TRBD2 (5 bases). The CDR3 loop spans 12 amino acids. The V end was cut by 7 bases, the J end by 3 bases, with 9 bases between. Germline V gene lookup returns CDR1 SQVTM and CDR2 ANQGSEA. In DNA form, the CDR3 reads TGCAGCGGGCGGGCCCACACCGGGGAGCTGTTTTTT. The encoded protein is CSGRAHTGELFF.

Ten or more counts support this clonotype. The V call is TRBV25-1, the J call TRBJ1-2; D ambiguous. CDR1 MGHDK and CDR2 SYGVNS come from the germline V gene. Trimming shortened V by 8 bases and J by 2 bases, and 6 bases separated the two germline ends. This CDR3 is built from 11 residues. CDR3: CASGPNYGYTF. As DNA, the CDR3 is TGTGCCAGCGGACCCAACTATGGCTACACCTTC.

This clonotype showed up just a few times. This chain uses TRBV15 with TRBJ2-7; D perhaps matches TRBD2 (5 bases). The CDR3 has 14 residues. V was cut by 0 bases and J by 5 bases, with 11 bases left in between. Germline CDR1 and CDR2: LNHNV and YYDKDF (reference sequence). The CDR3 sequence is CATSRDLTSNEQYF. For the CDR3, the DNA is TGTGCCACCAGCAGAGATTTAACTAGTAACGAGCAGTACTTC.

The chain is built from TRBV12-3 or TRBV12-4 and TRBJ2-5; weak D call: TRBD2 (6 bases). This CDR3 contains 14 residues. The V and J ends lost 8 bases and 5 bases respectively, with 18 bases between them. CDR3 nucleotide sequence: TGTGCCAGCTCCCTCGGGGCTAGCGAGGAGACCCAGTACTTC. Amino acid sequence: CASSLGASEETQYF.

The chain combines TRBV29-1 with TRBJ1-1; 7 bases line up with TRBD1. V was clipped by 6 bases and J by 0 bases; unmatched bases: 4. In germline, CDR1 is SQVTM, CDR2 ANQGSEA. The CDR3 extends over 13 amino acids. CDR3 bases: TGCAGCGTAGGACAGGCGATGAACACTGAAGCTTTCTTT. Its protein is CSVGQAMNTEAFF.

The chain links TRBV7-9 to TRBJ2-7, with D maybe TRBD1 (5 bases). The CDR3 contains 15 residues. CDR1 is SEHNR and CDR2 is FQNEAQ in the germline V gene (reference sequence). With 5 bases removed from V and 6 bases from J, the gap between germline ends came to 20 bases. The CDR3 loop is CASSKDLRQKREQYF. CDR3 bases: TGTGCCAGCAGCAAAGACCTGAGACAGAAACGCGAGCAGTACTTC.

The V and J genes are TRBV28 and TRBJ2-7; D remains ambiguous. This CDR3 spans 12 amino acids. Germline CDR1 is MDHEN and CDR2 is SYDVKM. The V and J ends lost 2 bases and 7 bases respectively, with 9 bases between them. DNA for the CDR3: TGTGCCAGCAGTTTAAGGTTCCGAGAGCAGTACTTC. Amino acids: CASSLRFREQYF.

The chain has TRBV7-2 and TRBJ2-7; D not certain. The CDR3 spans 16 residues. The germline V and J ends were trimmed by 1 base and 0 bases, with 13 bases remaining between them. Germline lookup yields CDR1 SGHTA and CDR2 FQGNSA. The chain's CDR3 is CASSLVAVSDSYEQYF. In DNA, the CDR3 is TGTGCCAGCAGCTTAGTAGCAGTGTCCGACTCCTACGAGCAGTACTTC. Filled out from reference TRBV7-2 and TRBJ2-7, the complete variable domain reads GAGVSQSPSNKVTEKGKDVELRCDPISGHTALYWYRQSLGQGLEFLIYFQGNSAPDKSGLPSDRFSAERTGGSVSTLTIQRTQQEDSAVYLCASSLVAVSDSYEQYFGPGTRLTVT.

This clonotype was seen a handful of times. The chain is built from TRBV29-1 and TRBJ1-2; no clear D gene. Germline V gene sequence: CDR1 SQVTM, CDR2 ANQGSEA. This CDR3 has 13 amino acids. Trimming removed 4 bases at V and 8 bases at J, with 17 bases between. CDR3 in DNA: TGCAGCGTTGTTGGACGGCTAGATGTAGGCTACACCTTC. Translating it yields CSVVGRLDVGYTF.

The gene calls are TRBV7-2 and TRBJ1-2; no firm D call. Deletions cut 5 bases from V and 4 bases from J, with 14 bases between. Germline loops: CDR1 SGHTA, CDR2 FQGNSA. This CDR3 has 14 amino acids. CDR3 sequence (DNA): TGTGCCAGCAGCCCGAGGGTCTCATCCTATGGCTACACCTTC. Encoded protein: CASSPRVSSYGYTF.

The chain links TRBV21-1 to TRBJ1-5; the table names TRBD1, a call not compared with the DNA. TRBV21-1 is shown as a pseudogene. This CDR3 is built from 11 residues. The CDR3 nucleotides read TGTGCCAGCAGCTTAACCGGGTCTCAGCATTTT. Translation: CASSLTGSQHF.

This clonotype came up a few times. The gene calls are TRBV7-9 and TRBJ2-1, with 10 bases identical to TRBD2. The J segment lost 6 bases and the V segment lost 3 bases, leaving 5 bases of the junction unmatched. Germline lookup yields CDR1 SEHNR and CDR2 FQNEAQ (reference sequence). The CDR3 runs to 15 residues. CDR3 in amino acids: CASSFGTSVGNEQFF. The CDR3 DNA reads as TGTGCCAGCAGCTTTGGGACTAGCGTGGGCAATGAGCAGTTCTTC.

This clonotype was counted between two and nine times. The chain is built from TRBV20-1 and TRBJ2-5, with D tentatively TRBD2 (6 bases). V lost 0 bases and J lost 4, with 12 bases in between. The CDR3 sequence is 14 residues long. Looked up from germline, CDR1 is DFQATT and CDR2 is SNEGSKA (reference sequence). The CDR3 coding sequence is TGCAGTGCTAGAGATGCGCGGGGAACAGAGACCCAGTACTTC. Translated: CSARDARGTETQYF.

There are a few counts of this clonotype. CDR3 sequence (DNA): TGTGCCATCGGGGCCGGGACACGGAATCAGCCCCAGCATTTT. It translates to CAIGAGTRNQPQHF. The V and J genes are TRBV10-3 and TRBJ1-5, with D possibly being TRBD1 (6 bases). This CDR3 has 14 residues. Trimming stripped 8 bases from V and 4 bases from J, with 15 bases between. Germline CDR1 is ENHRY and CDR2 is SYGVKD.

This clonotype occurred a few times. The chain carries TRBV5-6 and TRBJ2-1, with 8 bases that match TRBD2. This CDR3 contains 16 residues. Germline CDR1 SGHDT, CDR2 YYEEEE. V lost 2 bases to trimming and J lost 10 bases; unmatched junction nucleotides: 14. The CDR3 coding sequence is TGTGCCAGCAGCTTTCGGGAGGGGTTCAAGATCGACGAGCAGTTCTTC. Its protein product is CASSFREGFKIDEQFF.

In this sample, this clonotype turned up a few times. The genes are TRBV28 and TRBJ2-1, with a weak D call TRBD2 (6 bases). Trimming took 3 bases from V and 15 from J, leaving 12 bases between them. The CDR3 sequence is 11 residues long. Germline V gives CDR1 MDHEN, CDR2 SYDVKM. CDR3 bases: TGTGCCAGCAGTTTTAGCGGAAACCTGTTCTTC. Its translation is CASSFSGNLFF.

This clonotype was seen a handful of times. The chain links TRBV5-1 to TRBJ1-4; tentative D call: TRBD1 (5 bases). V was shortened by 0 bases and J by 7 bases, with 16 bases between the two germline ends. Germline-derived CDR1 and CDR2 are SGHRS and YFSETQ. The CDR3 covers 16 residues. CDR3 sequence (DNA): TGCGCCAGCAGCTTGGAGGGGCAGGCCAAGCGTGAAAAACTGTTTTTT. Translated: CASSLEGQAKREKLFF.

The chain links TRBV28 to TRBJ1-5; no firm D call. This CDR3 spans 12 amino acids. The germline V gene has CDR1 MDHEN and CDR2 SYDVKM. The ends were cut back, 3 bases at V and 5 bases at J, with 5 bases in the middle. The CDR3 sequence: CASSFRDQPQHF. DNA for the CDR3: TGTGCCAGCAGTTTTCGGGATCAGCCCCAGCATTTT.